This T cell receptor (beta chain) was sequenced during a study of blood T cells in healthy people across ages. Points from the study as a whole: Naive and antigen-experienced cells were not separated, limiting conclusive comparison.

Comment on this clonotype: Its antigen is as yet unknown.

With a J-beta primer mix and a sample-barcoded 5' primer, a second PCR ran 7 to 11 cycles. Every single cDNA molecule received a tag from a template-switch adaptor with 12 random nucleotides. TCRdb itself ran the 5' RACE reads through MiXCR, one entry per CDR3 protein. The table has 710,000 or so distinct CDR3 sequences, 32% seen once; the top ten hold approximately 15%. The germline V gene encodes CDR1 SGHRS and CDR2 YFSETQ. The V gene end was trimmed by 2 bases and the J gene end by 5 bases; junction bases not matched to a gene: 11. This CDR3 is 16 amino acids long. The receptor was derived from a woman of 80 years or more in good health. The chain employs TRBV5-1 and TRBJ2-3; the match to TRBD1 covers 7 bases. Specimen: blood. The CDR3: CASSLQGPHAQDTQYF. CDR3 DNA: TGCGCCAGCAGCTTACAGGGGCCCCACGCACAAGATACGCAGTATTTT.